This T cell receptor (beta chain) was documented in a study of T cells after yellow fever vaccination. The wider study: Preparation of fractions with low cell numbers was performed using SMART-Seq v4 Ultra Low Input.

This clonotype was observed a few times. The antigen remains unidentified. TCRdb re-called the 5' RACE reads through MiXCR, storing one row per CDR3 protein. The sample lists 300,000 to 350,000 distinct CDR3 sequences, 3% to 4.5% occurring once. The CDR3 runs to 13 residues. The germline V gene has CDR1 SQVTM and CDR2 ANQGSEA. V dropped 2 bases and J dropped 3; count of bases not matched to a gene: 3. Findings and limits, study-wide: Abundant clonotypes from the bulk population could contaminate FACS-sorted repertoires. Although the secondary response was weaker, it peaked faster, at day 5 versus 15.

The clonotype was recovered from a young man who received the YFV17D yellow fever vaccine. This material consisted of PBMCs, taken 5 days after the yellow fever booster vaccination. The V call is TRBV29-1, the J call TRBJ1-2; 7 bases match TRBD1. CDR3 coding DNA: TGCAGCGTTGAAACAGGGGACCACTATGGCTACACCTTC. This translates into CSVETGDHYGYTF.